A single sample is the source of the 17 T cell receptor beta chains below, sequenced in a study of spatial heterogeneity in lung cancer. Their antigen targets remain unknown. The time point denotes: sample taken at primary tumor resection. Study findings and constraints: Tumors with more nonsynonymous mutations had more expanded intratumoral alpha and beta TCRs.

Each CDR3 protein gets one entry after TCRdb re-called the 5' RACE reads with MiXCR. The sample includes 9,500 to 13,000 distinct CDR3 sequences, 9% to 13% of them seen just once. Source: lung tumor tissue, taken at surgery. The receptors were sampled from a female donor with early-stage non-small cell lung cancer.

The V call is TRBV27, the J call TRBJ1-1; a possible D gene is TRBD1 (6 bases). Looked up from germline, CDR1 is MNHEY and CDR2 is SMNVEV (reference sequence). Trimming removed 5 bases from V and 3 bases from J, with 16 bases in between. The CDR3 is 15 amino acids. Written as DNA, the CDR3 is TGTGCCAGCAGTCCCAAACCCCACAGGGACACTGAAGCTTTCTTT. It is translated as CASSPKPHRDTEAFF.

Many counts were recorded for this clonotype. V usage is TRBV30 and J usage is TRBJ1-2, with no clear D. Per germline, CDR1 GTSNPN and CDR2 SVGIG (reference sequence). CDR3 length: 16 residues. V was pared by 0 bases and J by 4 bases, with 18 bases between. The CDR3 bases are TGTGCCTGGAGTGTACGAGTCCCGGCGCGGGGCTATGGCTACACCTTC. Translated: CAWSVRVPARGYGYTF.

This clonotype is judged medium-sized. The chain employs TRBV10-3 and TRBJ1-4, with a tentative D call TRBD1 (6 bases). This CDR3 has 17 residues. The V and J ends lost 2 bases and 0 bases respectively, with 13 bases between them. Germline CDR1 is ENHRY and CDR2 is SYGVKD. CDR3 in DNA: TGTGCCATCAGTGAGCGGGCTACAGGGCCAACTAATGAAAAACTGTTTTTT. Its protein product is CAISERATGPTNEKLFF.

This clonotype was recorded many times. This chain joins TRBV24-1 and TRBJ2-1; a weak D match, TRBD1 (7 bases). The CDR3 has 13 residues. V lost 7 bases to trimming and J lost 5 bases, with 11 bases between them. The germline gives CDR1 KGHDR, CDR2 SFDVKD. CDR3 protein: CATRSGGNNEQFF. The CDR3 DNA reads as TGTGCCACCAGGTCAGGGGGGAACAATGAGCAGTTCTTC.

This clonotype was detected many times. V is TRBV20-1 and J is TRBJ2-5; no definite D call. From germline, CDR1 is DFQATT and CDR2 SNEGSKA (reference sequence). V was cut by 1 base and J by 1 base, with 10 bases left in between. The CDR3 sequence is 14 residues long. CDR3 region: CSARGDLIQETQYF. For the CDR3, the DNA is TGCAGTGCTAGAGGAGACTTAATCCAAGAGACCCAGTACTTC.

V usage is TRBV6-1 and J usage is TRBJ2-1, with TRBD2 identical over 12 bases. This CDR3 comprises 17 residues. V trimming: 1 base; J trimming: 0 bases; junction bases outside the gene matches: 1. CDR1 and CDR2 from the germline V gene are MNHNS and SASEGT. The CDR3 loop is CASSEGLAGASYNEQFF. The CDR3 DNA follows: TGTGCCAGCAGTGAAGGACTAGCGGGAGCCTCCTACAATGAGCAGTTCTTC.

This clonotype was observed at least ten times. The chain couples TRBV6-2 or TRBV6-3 to TRBJ2-1; TRBD2 matches 9 bases. The ends lost 7 bases at V and 7 bases at J; junction bases unmatched: 8. The CDR3 length is 14 residues. Germline CDR1 is MNHEY and CDR2 is SVGEGT. The CDR3 nucleotides read TGTGCCAGCATAGGTAGCGGGAGTCTGAATGAGCAGTTCTTC. Encoded protein: CASIGSGSLNEQFF.

This clonotype was counted only a few times. The chain carries TRBV12-3 or TRBV12-4 and TRBJ2-3; 12 bases are a match to TRBD2. J gave up 8 bases and V 5 bases, and 11 bases lay outside the gene matches. The CDR3 is 16 amino acids. This CDR3 reads CASSADPSGGAGTQYF. In nucleotides, the CDR3 is TGTGCCAGCAGTGCCGATCCTAGCGGGGGGGCCGGTACGCAGTATTTT.

This chain connects TRBV29-1 to TRBJ1-1, with a possible D match to TRBD1 (6 bases). The CDR3 is 13 amino acids. CDR1 and CDR2 from the germline V gene are SQVTM and ANQGSEA. Trimming pared 4 bases from V and 0 bases from J, leaving 9 bases between. The CDR3, as DNA: TGCAGCGTTGCCGACAGGATGAACACTGAAGCTTTCTTT. This codes for CSVADRMNTEAFF.

The chain joins TRBV6-5 to TRBJ2-1; D might be TRBD2 (5 bases). Looked up from germline, CDR1 is MNHEY and CDR2 is SVGAGI. Trimming cost V 6 bases and J 8 bases, with 20 bases left between them. CDR3 length equals 15 residues. CDR3 DNA sequence: TGTGCCAGCAGACTTAGCGACATTCGTGGGCATGAGCAGTTCTTC. Translating it yields CASRLSDIRGHEQFF.

In its sample, this clonotype was seen many times. The genes are TRBV10-3 and TRBJ2-5, with TRBD2 matching over 8 bases. After removal of 6 bases from V and 3 bases from J, the junction contained 3 bases not matched to a gene. There are 13 residues in the CDR3. Germline CDR1 ENHRY, CDR2 SYGVKD. The CDR3 spells CAISQAGEETQYF. CDR3 coding DNA: TGTGCCATCAGCCAAGCGGGAGAAGAGACCCAGTACTTC.

In its sample, this clonotype was seen many times. The chain recombines TRBV7-2 with TRBJ1-2; tentative D call: TRBD1 (5 bases). In germline, CDR1 is SGHTA, CDR2 FQGNSA. Between the trimmed V and J ends, which lost 0 bases and 2 bases, there was a span of 10 bases. This CDR3 comprises 15 residues. In DNA, the CDR3 is TGTGCCAGCAGCTTAGCGGGGGGTCAAAACTATGGCTACACCTTC. Translation gives CASSLAGGQNYGYTF.

This clonotype is large. This sequence joins TRBV4-3 and TRBJ2-3; D perhaps matches TRBD2 (6 bases). The V gene's germline CDR1 is LGHNA and CDR2 YSLEER. The CDR3 sequence is 19 residues long. Trimming left V 2 bases short and J 4 bases short, with 25 bases between. The CDR3: CASSQPSATGSGPSDTQYF. The CDR3 region has the DNA TGCGCCAGCAGCCAACCCTCGGCCACGGGTAGCGGACCTTCAGATACGCAGTATTTT.

This clonotype appeared many times. This chain connects TRBV4-3 to TRBJ2-7; D call uncertain. The germline V and J ends were trimmed by 2 bases and 2 bases, with 13 bases remaining between them. CDR1 is LGHNA and CDR2 is YSLEER in the germline V gene. The CDR3 runs to 15 residues. CDR3 in DNA: TGCGCCAGCAGCCAACAAACTGGGGAAACCTACGAGCAGTACTTC. This codes for CASSQQTGETYEQYF.

The chain has TRBV7-2 and TRBJ2-1; 13 positions match TRBD2. The V and J ends lost 5 bases and 10 bases, in that order; junction bases with no gene match: 2. The germline V gene has CDR1 SGHTA and CDR2 FQGNSA. CDR3 size: 13 residues. The CDR3 DNA sequence: TGTGCCAGCAGCGCGGGACTAGCGGGAGAGCAGTTCTTC. Its protein is CASSAGLAGEQFF.

This clonotype rates as medium-sized. CDR3 DNA sequence: TGTGCCAGCAGCCGGGGACTAGCGGTCTCCTACGAGCAGTACTTC. It codes for CASSRGLAVSYEQYF. The rearrangement links TRBV6-5 to TRBJ2-7, with TRBD2 identical over 11 bases. CDR1 is MNHEY, CDR2 SVGAGI, per germline. J was trimmed by 0 bases and V by 6 bases; bases with no gene match: 4. The CDR3 has 15 residues.

This clonotype was seen repeatedly, ten times or more. J is TRBJ1-5 and V is TRBV2, with D possibly matching TRBD1 (6 bases). The CDR3 covers 14 residues. The germline V and J ends were trimmed by 2 bases and 4 bases, with 9 bases remaining between them. Germline-derived CDR1 and CDR2 are SNHLY and FYNNEI. Written as DNA, the CDR3 is TGTGCCAGCAGTGAACAGGGGTCGAATCAGCCCCAGCATTTT. Translating gives CASSEQGSNQPQHF.